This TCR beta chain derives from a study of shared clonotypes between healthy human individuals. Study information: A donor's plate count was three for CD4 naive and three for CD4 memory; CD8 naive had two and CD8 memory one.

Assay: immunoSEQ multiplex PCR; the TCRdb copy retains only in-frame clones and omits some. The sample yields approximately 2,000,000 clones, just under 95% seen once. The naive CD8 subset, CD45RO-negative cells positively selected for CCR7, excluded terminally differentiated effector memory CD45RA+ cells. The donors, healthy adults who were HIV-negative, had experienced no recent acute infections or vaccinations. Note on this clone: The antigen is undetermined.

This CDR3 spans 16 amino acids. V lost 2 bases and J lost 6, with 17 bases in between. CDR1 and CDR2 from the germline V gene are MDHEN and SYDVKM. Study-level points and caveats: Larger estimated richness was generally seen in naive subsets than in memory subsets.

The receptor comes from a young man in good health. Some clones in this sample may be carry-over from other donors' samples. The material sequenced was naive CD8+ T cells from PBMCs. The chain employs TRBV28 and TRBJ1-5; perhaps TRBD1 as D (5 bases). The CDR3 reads CASSLAFSGLGQPQHF. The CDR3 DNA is TGTGCCAGCAGTTTAGCTTTTTCAGGGCTGGGTCAGCCCCAGCATTTT.